Here is one T cell receptor (beta chain) with its context. Produced via immunoSEQ multiplex PCR; TCRdb's table is partial and in-frame only. This sample has a few hundred thousand clones, with around 87% found just once. This sample was included in a study of blood T cell repertoires in COVID-19. In the study overall: The United States, Italy and Spain provided the acute and convalescent COVID-19 samples.

This CDR3 contains 14 residues. The germline gives CDR1 LNHDA, CDR2 SQIVND (reference sequence). V shed 2 bases and J shed 1 base, with 8 bases lying between them. This clonotype was sampled from a woman between 50 and 59 years old with acute or convalescent COVID-19. The sample taken for sequencing was peripheral blood. The genes are TRBV19 and TRBJ1-1; D remains unclear. CDR3 DNA: TGTGCCAGTAGTATACTAGGAGCGAACACTGAAGCTTTCTTT. Translation gives CASSILGANTEAFF.